A single sample gave rise to the 9 T cell receptor beta chains below, sequenced in a study of cytomegalovirus exposure and HLA in healthy donors. PCR was performed using 60 Vbeta and 13 Jbeta primers. Assay: immunoSEQ multiplex PCR; the TCRdb copy retains only in-frame clones and omits some. The data hold 130,000 to 150,000 clones, with roughly 80% observed a single time. The source material was PBMCs. These TCRs come from a woman aged 40-49 years in good health and CMV-seropositive.

The chain employs TRBV30 and TRBJ1-6; 8 positions agree with TRBD1. From germline, CDR1 is GTSNPN and CDR2 SVGIG (reference sequence). The CDR3 loop spans 13 amino acids. Trimming at V came to 3 bases and at J to 6 bases, leaving 1 base not matched to a gene. The CDR3 DNA follows: TGTGCCTGGAGAGGGACAGGTAATTCACCCCTCCACTTT. This encodes CAWRGTGNSPLHF.

This clone has only a few counts. The chain is built from TRBV5-1 and TRBJ2-3, with 10 nucleotides matching TRBD2. This CDR3 region has 15 residues. V dropped 0 bases and J dropped 7; count of bases not matched to a gene: 5. CDR1 and CDR2 from the germline V gene are SGHRS and YFSETQ. This chain's CDR3 is CASSLGAGGPYTQYF. CDR3 coding DNA: TGCGCCAGCAGCTTGGGAGCGGGGGGGCCTTATACGCAGTATTTT.

The rearrangement uses TRBV9 and TRBJ2-5, with 10 bases that match TRBD1. The J call may be faulty, since TRBJ2-7 better matches the DNA end. Germline V gene sequence: CDR1 SGDLS, CDR2 YYNGEE. The CDR3 is 15 amino acids. The CDR3 DNA reads TGTGCCAGCAGCTACGGGACAGGGGAATCCTACGAGCAGTACTTC. Translating gives CASSYGTGESYEQYF.

V and J are TRBV6-1 and TRBJ1-2; D not certain. V was pared by 1 base and J by 4 bases, with 13 bases between. The CDR3 is made up of 15 amino acids. Germline-derived CDR1 and CDR2 are MNHNS and SASEGT. CDR3 amino acids: CASSEVFGLTYGYTF. The CDR3 DNA sequence: TGTGCCAGCAGTGAAGTTTTTGGACTCACCTATGGCTACACCTTC.

The rearrangement links TRBV30 to TRBJ2-3, with TRBD2 identical over 7 bases. Trimming at V came to 2 bases and at J to 2 bases, leaving 7 bases not matched to a gene. This CDR3 is built from 15 residues. The germline gives CDR1 GTSNPN, CDR2 SVGIG (reference sequence). CDR3 residues: CAWSLGGGITDTQYF. The CDR3 coding sequence is TGTGCCTGGAGTTTGGGGGGGGGTATCACAGATACGCAGTATTTT.

The CDR3 loop reads CASSVAGTYNEQFF. DNA of the CDR3: TGTGCCAGCAGCGTAGCGGGTACCTACAATGAGCAGTTCTTC. This chain connects TRBV9 to TRBJ2-1, with D unresolved. The germline gives CDR1 SGDLS, CDR2 YYNGEE. V dropped 0 bases and J dropped 2 bases, with 6 bases sitting between them. The CDR3 spans 14 residues.

CDR3 sequence: CASKFQGGSTEAFF. Written as DNA, the CDR3 is TGTGCCAGCAAGTTCCAGGGAGGAAGCACTGAAGCTTTCTTT. The chain couples TRBV2 to TRBJ1-1; D is possibly TRBD1 (5 bases). The CDR3 is made up of 14 amino acids. Trimming left V 7 bases short and J 4 bases short, with 16 bases between. CDR1 and CDR2 from the germline V gene are SNHLY and FYNNEI.

The V call is TRBV9, the J call TRBJ2-1; TRBD2 matches 8 bases. In germline, CDR1 is SGDLS, CDR2 YYNGEE. The CDR3 contains 16 residues. V was pared by 0 bases and J by 2 bases, with 4 bases of the junction left unmatched. The CDR3 DNA is TGTGCCAGCAGCGTAGACGGGGGGGCCCCCTACAATGAGCAGTTCTTC. This gives the protein CASSVDGGAPYNEQFF. Using reference TRBV9 and TRBJ2-1 for the parts outside the CDR3, the full variable domain is DSGVTQTPKHLITATGQRVTLRCSPRSGDLSVYWYQQSLDQGLQFLIQYYNGEERAKGNILERFSAQQFPDLHSELNLSSLELGDSALYFCASSVDGGAPYNEQFFGPGTRLTVL.

The J gene is TRBJ2-7, the V gene TRBV28; 7 bases match TRBD2. The trim removed 2 bases at V and 0 bases at J, leaving 4 bases unmatched. Per the germline V gene, CDR1 is MDHEN and CDR2 is SYDVKM. The CDR3 covers 15 residues. This CDR3 is CASSLGGVDSYEQYF. The CDR3 DNA reads as TGTGCCAGCAGTTTAGGGGGGGTCGACTCCTACGAGCAGTACTTC. Based on the CDR3 plus reference TRBV28 and TRBJ2-7, the full variable domain is DVKVTQSSRYLVKRTGEKVFLECVQDMDHENMFWYRQDPGLGLRLIYFSYDVKMKEKGDIPEGYSVSREKKERFSLILESASTNQTSMYLCASSLGGVDSYEQYFGPGTRLTVT.